Listed here are 2 T cell receptor beta chains from one sample, sequenced in a study of breast tumors, draining lymph nodes, adjacent tissues. A single record per CDR3 protein comes from TCRdb applying MiXCR to the multiplex PCR reads. The sample holds more than 50,000 distinct CDR3 sequences, approximately 54% seen once. Sequences were obtained from breast tumor tissue. The receptors originated from a female donor with breast cancer. Some clones in this sample may be carry-over from other donors' samples.

This clonotype was picked up one time. The junction does not match germline at one end; this may be a read error. This chain uses TRBV29-1 with TRBJ2-3; D gene uncertain. The CDR3 runs to 14 residues. The V gene's germline CDR1 is SQVTM and CDR2 ANQGSEA. The CDR3 region is CSVGPPSFTDAQYF. CDR3 coding DNA: TGCAGCGTTGGGCCTCCATCTTTCACAGATGCGCAGTACTTT.

This clonotype has more than one count but fewer than ten. A single base separates this from a much larger clone, so it may be a read error. The rearrangement joins TRBV3-1 to TRBJ2-1, with a weak D call TRBD2 (5 bases). The germline V gene encodes CDR1 LGHDT and CDR2 YNNKEL (reference sequence). This CDR3 has 18 amino acids. The CDR3 loop reads CASSQEIGGVSSYNEQLF. CDR3 sequence (DNA): TGTGCCAGCAGCCAAGAGATAGGAGGCGTGAGCTCCTACAATGAGCAGCTCTTC.